This TCR beta chain was sequenced during a study of control samples from healthy donors and cancer patients. Repertoires were generated with immunoSEQ multiplex PCR, while TCRdb's copy carries only in-frame clones and drops some. The sample holds 110,000 or so clones, 90% seen once. With 1 base removed from V and 2 bases from J, the gap between germline ends came to 7 bases. The germline CDR1 and CDR2 sequences are LGHDT and YNNKEL (reference sequence). The CDR3 length is 14 residues. The chain couples TRBV3-1 (or the pseudogene TRBV3-2) to TRBJ2-3, with unresolved D. The specimen was blood. The receptor comes from a human donor in good health. The donor label of this sample is uncertain. CDR3 amino acids: CASSQVPTTDTQYF. In nucleotides, the CDR3 is TGTGCCAGCAGCCAAGTCCCAACCACAGATACGCAGTATTTT.